This T cell receptor (beta chain) was captured in a study of shared clonotypes between healthy human individuals. Overall study findings and caveats: Generation probabilities of non-shared clonotypes were lower (relative to those shared by all four donors).

Naive CD8 cells, CD45RO-negative and positively selected for CCR7, excluded terminally differentiated effector memory CD45RA+ cells. The CDR3 is 15 amino acids. The junction had 3 bases not matched to a gene; V was cut back by 0 bases and J by 2 bases. CDR1 is SGHNT and CDR2 is YYREEE in the germline V gene (reference sequence). Profiled with immunoSEQ multiplex PCR; TCRdb holds only in-frame clones, not every one. The data show some 2 million clones, about 95% seen once. Of note for this clone: Its antigen is as yet unknown.

Sequences were obtained from naive CD8+ T cells sorted from blood. This sequence joins TRBV5-4 and TRBJ1-2; 8 nucleotides align to TRBD1. This TCR was recovered from a man aged 18 to 29 in good health. In DNA, the CDR3 is TGTGCCAGCAGCTTGGAGCGACAGGGGAACTATGGCTACACCTTC. Encoded protein: CASSLERQGNYGYTF.